The 5 T cell receptor beta chains listed next were all sequenced from one sample in a study of blood T cell repertoires in COVID-19. TCRdb's copy holds only in-frame clones and misses some; the assay was immunoSEQ multiplex PCR. The sample carries some 180,000 clones, around 80% recorded once. The sequenced material came from peripheral blood. The source is a woman in her sixties or seventies with COVID-19, enrolled during active disease.

The count of this clone is one. The V gene is TRBV11-1, the J gene TRBJ2-7; 12 positions match TRBD1. The CDR3 covers 16 residues. The J segment lost 4 bases and the V segment lost 4 bases, leaving 8 bases of the junction unmatched. The germline V gene has CDR1 SGHAT and CDR2 FQDESV (reference sequence). The CDR3 reads CASSSPGQGARYEQYF. The CDR3 DNA reads as TGTGCCAGCAGCTCACCGGGACAGGGGGCCCGGTACGAGCAGTACTTC.

This chain joins TRBV7-2 and TRBJ1-1; D is unresolved. Germline assignment: CDR1 SGHTA and CDR2 FQGNSA. Between the trimmed V and J ends, which lost 0 bases and 0 bases, there was a span of 11 bases. The CDR3 is 16 amino acids. The CDR3 region has the DNA TGTGCCAGCAGCTTAGCGCGCCCGGGTATGAACACTGAAGCTTTCTTT. As protein: CASSLARPGMNTEAFF.

This clone was detected only once. The chain employs TRBV4-1 and TRBJ1-2; 11 nucleotides align to TRBD1. The CDR3 covers 14 residues. V lost 5 bases, J lost 7 bases, and 6 bases stayed unmatched. CDR1 is MGHRA and CDR2 is YSYEKL in the germline V gene. Here the CDR3 reads CASSFRDRGAGYTF. The DNA for the CDR3 is TGCGCCAGCAGCTTCCGGGACAGGGGGGCTGGCTACACCTTC.

This chain uses TRBV7-9 with TRBJ2-1; 14 bases fit TRBD2. The CDR3 loop spans 17 amino acids. The V and J ends lost 1 base and 7 bases, in that order; junction bases with no gene match: 6. Germline CDR1 is SEHNR and CDR2 is FQNEAQ (reference sequence). CDR3 nucleotides: TGTGCCAGCAGCTTAGGGGGACTAGCGGGAGTGAATAATGAGCAGTTCTTC. Its translation is CASSLGGLAGVNNEQFF.

This chain joins TRBV6-6 and TRBJ2-7; D possibly corresponds to TRBD1 (5 bases). Per the germline V gene, CDR1 is MNHNY and CDR2 is SVGAGI (reference sequence). Trimming left V 4 bases short and J 1 base short, with 8 bases between. This CDR3 contains 13 residues. The CDR3 region has the DNA TGTGCCAGCAGTTTGGACACTTCCTACGAGCAGTACGTC. Residues: CASSLDTSYEQYV.